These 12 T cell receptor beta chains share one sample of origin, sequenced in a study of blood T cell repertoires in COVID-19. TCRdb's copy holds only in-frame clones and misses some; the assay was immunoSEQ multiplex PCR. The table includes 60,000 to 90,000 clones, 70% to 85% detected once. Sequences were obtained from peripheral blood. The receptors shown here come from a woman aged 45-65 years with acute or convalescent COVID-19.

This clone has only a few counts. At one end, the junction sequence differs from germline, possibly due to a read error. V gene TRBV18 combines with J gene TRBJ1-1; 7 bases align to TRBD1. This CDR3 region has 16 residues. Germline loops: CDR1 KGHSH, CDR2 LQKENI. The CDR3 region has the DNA TGTGCCAGCTCCCCACTAGGGGACAGATTGAACACTGAAGCTTTCTTT. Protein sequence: CASSPLGDRLNTEAFF.

Written as DNA, the CDR3 is TGTGCCACCAGCAGCCGGACAGGGGGGTACAATGAGCAGTTCTTC. Translating gives CATSSRTGGYNEQFF. The chain links TRBV15 to TRBJ2-1, with 10 bases lining up with TRBD1. The CDR3 extends over 15 amino acids. Germline V gene data show CDR1 as LNHNV and CDR2 as YYDKDF (reference sequence). V lost 3 bases, J lost 4 bases, and 3 bases stayed unmatched.

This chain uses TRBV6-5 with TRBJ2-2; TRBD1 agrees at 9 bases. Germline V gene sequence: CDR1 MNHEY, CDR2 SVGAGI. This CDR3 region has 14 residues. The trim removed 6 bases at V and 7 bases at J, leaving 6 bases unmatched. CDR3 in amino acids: CASRGTGRDGELFF. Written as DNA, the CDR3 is TGTGCCAGCAGGGGGACAGGGCGGGACGGGGAGCTGTTTTTT.

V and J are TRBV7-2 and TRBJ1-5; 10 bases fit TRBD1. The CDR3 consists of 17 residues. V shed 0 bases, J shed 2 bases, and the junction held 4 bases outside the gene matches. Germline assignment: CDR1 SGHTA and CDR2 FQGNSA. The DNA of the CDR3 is TGTGCCAGCAGCTTAGCGTCCGGGACAGGGGGCAATCAGCCCCAGCATTTT. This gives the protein CASSLASGTGGNQPQHF.

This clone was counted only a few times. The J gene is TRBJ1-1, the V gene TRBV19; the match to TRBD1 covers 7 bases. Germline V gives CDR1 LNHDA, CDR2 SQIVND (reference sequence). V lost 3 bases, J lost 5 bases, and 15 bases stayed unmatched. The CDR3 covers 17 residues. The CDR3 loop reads CASSISVTGPWYTEAFF. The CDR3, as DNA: TGTGCCAGTAGTATCTCCGTGACAGGGCCTTGGTATACTGAAGCTTTCTTT.

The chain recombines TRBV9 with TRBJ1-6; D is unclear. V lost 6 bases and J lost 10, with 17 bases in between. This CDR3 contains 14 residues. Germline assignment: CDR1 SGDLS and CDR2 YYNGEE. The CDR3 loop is CASTPGRNPSPLHF. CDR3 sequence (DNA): TGTGCCAGCACCCCCGGCAGGAACCCATCACCCCTCCACTTT.

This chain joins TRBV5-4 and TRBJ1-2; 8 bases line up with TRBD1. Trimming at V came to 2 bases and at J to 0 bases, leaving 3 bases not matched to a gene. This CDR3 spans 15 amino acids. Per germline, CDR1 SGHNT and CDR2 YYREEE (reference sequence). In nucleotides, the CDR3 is TGTGCCAGCAGCTTTAGCAGGGGGCCTAACTATGGCTACACCTTC. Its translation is CASSFSRGPNYGYTF.

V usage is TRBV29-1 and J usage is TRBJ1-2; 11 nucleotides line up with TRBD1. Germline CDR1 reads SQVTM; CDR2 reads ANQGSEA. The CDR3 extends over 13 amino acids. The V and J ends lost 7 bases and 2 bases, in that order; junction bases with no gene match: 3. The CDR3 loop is CSAWTGGNYGYTF. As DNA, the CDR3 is TGCAGCGCCTGGACAGGGGGCAACTATGGCTACACCTTC.

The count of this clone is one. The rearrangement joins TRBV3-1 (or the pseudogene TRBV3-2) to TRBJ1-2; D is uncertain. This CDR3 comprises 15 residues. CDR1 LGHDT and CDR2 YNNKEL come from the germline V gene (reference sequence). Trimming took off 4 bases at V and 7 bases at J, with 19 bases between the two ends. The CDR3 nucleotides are TGTGCCAGCAGCCTAGGAATTAGGAGGGCCGCTGGCTACACCTTC. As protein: CASSLGIRRAAGYTF.

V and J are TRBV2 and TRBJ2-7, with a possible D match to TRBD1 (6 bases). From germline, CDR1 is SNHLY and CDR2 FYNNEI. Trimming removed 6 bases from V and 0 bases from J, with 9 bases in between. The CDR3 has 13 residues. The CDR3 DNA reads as TGTGCCAGCAGGCGACAGGTCTCCTACGAGCAGTACTTC. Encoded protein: CASRRQVSYEQYF.

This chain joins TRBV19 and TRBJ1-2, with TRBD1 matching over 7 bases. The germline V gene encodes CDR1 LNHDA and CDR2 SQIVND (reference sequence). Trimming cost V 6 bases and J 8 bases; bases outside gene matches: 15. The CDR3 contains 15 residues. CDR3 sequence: CASSTTWDSASGYTF. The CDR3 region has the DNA TGTGCCAGTAGCACCACCTGGGACAGCGCCTCGGGCTACACCTTC.

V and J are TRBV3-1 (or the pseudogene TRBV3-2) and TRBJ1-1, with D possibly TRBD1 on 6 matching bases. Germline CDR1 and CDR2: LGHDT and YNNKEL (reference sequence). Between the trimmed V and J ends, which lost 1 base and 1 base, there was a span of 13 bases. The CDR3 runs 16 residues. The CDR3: CASSQVSFRGNTEAFF. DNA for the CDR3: TGTGCCAGCAGCCAAGTCTCCTTCAGGGGGAACACTGAAGCTTTCTTT.